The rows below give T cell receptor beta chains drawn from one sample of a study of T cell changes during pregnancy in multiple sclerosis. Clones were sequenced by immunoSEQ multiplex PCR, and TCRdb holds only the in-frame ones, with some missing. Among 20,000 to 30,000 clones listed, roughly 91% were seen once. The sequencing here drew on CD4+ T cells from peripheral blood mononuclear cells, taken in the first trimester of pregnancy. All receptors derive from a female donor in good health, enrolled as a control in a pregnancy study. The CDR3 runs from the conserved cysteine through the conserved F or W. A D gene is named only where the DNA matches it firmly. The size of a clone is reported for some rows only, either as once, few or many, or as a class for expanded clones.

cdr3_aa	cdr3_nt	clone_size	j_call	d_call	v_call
CAISDQRDRVLADTQYF	TGTGCCATCAGTGATCAGAGGGACAGGGTGTTGGCAGATACGCAGTATTTT	-	TRBJ2-3	TRBD1	TRBV10-3
CASSITRLGEGRAYEQYF	TGTGCCAGCAGCATCACCCGACTGGGGGAGGGCCGGGCCTACGAGCAGTACTTC	-	TRBJ2-7	TRBD2	TRBV5-4
CASSLGAANEQFF	TGTGCCAGCAGCTTGGGAGCGGCCAATGAGCAGTTCTTC	-	TRBJ2-1	-	TRBV7-9
CASSLRQGGPYEQYF	TGTGCCAGCAGCCTCCGACAGGGTGGCCCCTACGAGCAGTACTTC	few	TRBJ2-7	TRBD1	TRBV5-4
CASSLGASGFTDTQYF	TGTGCCAGCAGCTTAGGAGCTAGCGGATTCACAGATACGCAGTATTTT	once	TRBJ2-3	TRBD2	TRBV11-3
CASSPRLAGGPSNEQFF	TGTGCCAGCAGTCCCCGTCTAGCGGGGGGCCCGTCCAATGAGCAGTTCTTC	-	TRBJ2-1	TRBD2	TRBV27
CASNGPDRNQPQHF	TGTGCCAGCAACGGCCCGGACAGAAATCAGCCCCAGCATTTT	-	TRBJ1-5	-	TRBV6-1
CASSGATGIQPQHF	TGTGCCAGCAGTGGAGCGACAGGGATACAGCCCCAGCATTTT	-	TRBJ1-5	TRBD1	TRBV2
CASSLARGVGTDTQYF	TGTGCCAGCAGCTTAGCAAGGGGTGTGGGCACAGATACGCAGTATTTT	-	TRBJ2-3	-	TRBV7-3
CASSVTGKANNEQFF	TGCGCCAGCAGCGTGACAGGGAAAGCTAACAATGAGCAGTTCTTC	-	TRBJ2-1	TRBD1	TRBV5-1
CAWSRDTLNQPQHF	TGTGCCTGGAGTCGGGACACTCTCAATCAGCCCCAGCATTTT	once	TRBJ1-5	-	TRBV30
CASSSSSGAADTQYF	TGTGCCAGCAGCTCCTCCTCAGGGGCCGCAGATACGCAGTATTTT	-	TRBJ2-3	-	TRBV7-9
CASTKTGSTEAFF	TGTGCCAGCACTAAGACAGGGTCGACTGAAGCTTTCTTT	-	TRBJ1-1	TRBD1	TRBV2
CASSHYRGPTYEQYF	TGTGCCAGCAGCCATTACAGGGGGCCGACCTACGAGCAGTACTTC	-	TRBJ2-7	TRBD1	TRBV4-2
CASSFSGVFANEQFF	TGTGCCAGCAGCTTTAGCGGGGTTTTCGCGAATGAGCAGTTCTTC	once	TRBJ2-1	TRBD2	TRBV5-6
CSVERDKIPGSYGYTF	TGCAGCGTTGAACGGGACAAGATCCCGGGCTCCTATGGCTACACCTTC	-	TRBJ1-2	-	TRBV29-1
CAWDRPGTEAFF	TGTGCCTGGGACAGGCCGGGAACTGAAGCTTTCTTT	-	TRBJ1-1	-	TRBV30
CAISEGIPGQGNEKLFF	TGTGCCATCAGTGAAGGAATCCCGGGACAGGGGAATGAAAAACTGTTTTTT	-	TRBJ1-4	TRBD1	TRBV10-3
CASSSRAGVLGNEQFF	TGCGCCAGCAGCTCGAGAGCAGGGGTCTTAGGCAATGAGCAGTTCTTC	-	TRBJ2-1	-	TRBV5-1
CASSWGQGAEAFF	TGTGCCAGCAGCTGGGGACAGGGAGCTGAAGCTTTCTTT	-	TRBJ1-1	TRBD1	TRBV5-6
CASSSTFTQYF	TGTGCCAGCAGCTCTACCTTTACGCAGTATTTT	-	TRBJ2-3	-	TRBV7-2
CASSKTGETYEQYF	TGTGCCAGCAGCAAGACAGGGGAGACCTACGAGCAGTACTTC	-	TRBJ2-7	TRBD1	TRBV2
CASSPGAFNQPQHF	TGTGCCAGCTCACCAGGAGCTTTCAATCAGCCCCAGCATTTT	-	TRBJ1-5	-	TRBV18
CASSRDLRGGENTEAFF	TGTGCCAGCAGCCGGGACCTCAGGGGAGGGGAGAACACTGAAGCTTTCTTT	-	TRBJ1-1	-	TRBV7-9
CASSYQGVEKTQYF	TGTGCCAGCAGTTACCAGGGGGTTGAAAAGACCCAGTACTTC	once	TRBJ2-5	TRBD1	TRBV6-5
CASKTGQGGTGELFF	TGTGCCAGCAAGACGGGACAGGGGGGCACCGGGGAGCTGTTTTTT	-	TRBJ2-2	TRBD1	TRBV2
CASSTMTGVIPDTQYF	TGTGCCAGCAGCACGATGACAGGGGTGATACCAGATACGCAGTATTTT	-	TRBJ2-3	TRBD1	TRBV11-2
CASSLGQGRTGNTIYF	TGTGCCAGCAGCTTGGGACAGGGGAGAACTGGAAACACCATATATTTT	-	TRBJ1-3	TRBD1	TRBV7-8
CASSLELLRGSEAFF	TGTGCCAGCAGCTTAGAGCTGCTCCGCGGGTCTGAAGCTTTCTTT	once	TRBJ1-1	-	TRBV11-2
CASSSPRGGGNQPQHF	TGTGCCAGCAGCTCACCCAGGGGTGGAGGCAATCAGCCCCAGCATTTT	few	TRBJ1-5	-	TRBV16
CASSLTGSDEQFF	TGTGCCAGCAGTCTGACAGGGTCCGATGAGCAGTTCTTC	-	TRBJ2-1	TRBD1	TRBV28
CASSPSAATYEQYF	TGTGCCAGCTCACCAAGTGCGGCCACCTACGAGCAGTACTTC	-	TRBJ2-7	-	TRBV18
CASSLSGAYEQYF	TGTGCCAGCAGTTTGTCGGGGGCCTACGAGCAGTACTTC	-	TRBJ2-7	-	TRBV28
CASGLVPLATPREQYF	TGTGCTAGTGGTTTGGTACCACTAGCGACGCCTCGGGAGCAGTACTTC	-	TRBJ2-7	TRBD2	TRBV12-5
CACIGRDRYGYTF	TGTGCCTGCATAGGGAGGGACCGCTATGGCTACACCTTC	-	TRBJ1-2	-	TRBV30
CASSGDSNYGYTF	TGCGCCAGCAGCGGGGACAGCAATTATGGCTACACCTTC	few	TRBJ1-2	TRBD1	TRBV5-1
CASSSTSGTASGNTIYF	TGCGCCAGCAGCTCAACCTCCGGGACAGCCTCTGGAAACACCATATATTTT	-	TRBJ1-3	TRBD1	TRBV5-1
CGTGKSTYNEQFF	TGCGGAACGGGAAAAAGTACATACAATGAGCAGTTCTTC	-	TRBJ2-1	-	TRBV7-2
CSVGGQLAKNIQYF	TGCAGCGTAGGTGGACAGCTAGCCAAAAACATTCAGTACTTC	-	TRBJ2-4	-	TRBV29-1
CASSLAGGVYRQYF	TGTGCCAGCAGCTTAGCAGGGGGGGTGTATCGGCAGTACTTC	-	TRBJ2-7	-	TRBV7-9
CASSVGGTGETQYF	TGTGCCAGCAGCGTTGGGGGGACTGGAGAGACCCAGTACTTC	-	TRBJ2-5	-	TRBV9
CATRRSNEQFF	TGCGCCACCCGGCGGAGCAATGAGCAGTTCTTC	-	TRBJ2-1	-	TRBV10-2
CASSLDRDSTEAFF	TGTGCCAGCAGCTTAGACCGGGACAGCACTGAAGCTTTCTTT	once	TRBJ1-1	TRBD1	TRBV7-8